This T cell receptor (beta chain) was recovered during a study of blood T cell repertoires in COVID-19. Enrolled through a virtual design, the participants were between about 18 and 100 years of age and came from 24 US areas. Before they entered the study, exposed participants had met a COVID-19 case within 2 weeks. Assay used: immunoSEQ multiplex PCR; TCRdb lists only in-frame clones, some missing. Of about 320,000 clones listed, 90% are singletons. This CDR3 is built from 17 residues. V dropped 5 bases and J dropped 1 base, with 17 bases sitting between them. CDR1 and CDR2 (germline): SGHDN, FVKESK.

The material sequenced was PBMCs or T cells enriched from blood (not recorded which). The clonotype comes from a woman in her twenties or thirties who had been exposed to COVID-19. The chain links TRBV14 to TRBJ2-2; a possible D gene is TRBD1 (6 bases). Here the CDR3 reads CASSSIPGQVNTGELFF. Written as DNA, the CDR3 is TGTGCCAGCAGCAGTATCCCGGGACAAGTGAACACCGGGGAGCTGTTTTTT. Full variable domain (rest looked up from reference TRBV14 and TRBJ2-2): EAGVTQFPSHSVIEKGQTVTLRCDPISGHDNLYWYRRVMGKEIKFLLHFVKESKQDESGMPNNRFLAERTGGTYSTLKVQPAELEDSGVYFCASSSIPGQVNTGELFFGEGSRLTVL.